This T cell receptor beta chain appears in the sequencing data of a study of identical twins. Regarding the study as a whole: The study reached conclusions through statistical analysis that was cross-sectional, not following the same donors. Beta out-of-frame sequences showed weaker excess twin sharing. Abundant cord blood beta clonotypes carried fewer insertions; memory repertoires showed none.

The authors used template switching to add a universal primer site and gave cDNA unique molecular identifiers. From the 5' RACE reads, TCRdb called clonotypes with MiXCR, one entry per CDR3 protein. The table has 450,000 or so distinct CDR3 sequences, over 11% seen once. The CDR3 has 16 residues. Trimming shortened V by 0 bases and J by 5 bases, and 16 bases separated the two germline ends. The germline gives CDR1 MNHEY, CDR2 SVGEGT. With respect to this clonotype: The antigen is not known.

This sample was shared with a second study, whose subject was yellow fever vaccine responses in identical twins.

The receptor's source is a woman aged 18-35 years in good health. What was sequenced was CD4+ T cells sorted from blood. This chain connects TRBV6-2 or TRBV6-3 to TRBJ2-5; weak D call: TRBD1 (6 bases). The CDR3, as DNA: TGTGCCAGCAGTTACTCGAGAGAGGGGGATTGGGAGACCCAGTACTTC. Encoded protein: CASSYSREGDWETQYF.